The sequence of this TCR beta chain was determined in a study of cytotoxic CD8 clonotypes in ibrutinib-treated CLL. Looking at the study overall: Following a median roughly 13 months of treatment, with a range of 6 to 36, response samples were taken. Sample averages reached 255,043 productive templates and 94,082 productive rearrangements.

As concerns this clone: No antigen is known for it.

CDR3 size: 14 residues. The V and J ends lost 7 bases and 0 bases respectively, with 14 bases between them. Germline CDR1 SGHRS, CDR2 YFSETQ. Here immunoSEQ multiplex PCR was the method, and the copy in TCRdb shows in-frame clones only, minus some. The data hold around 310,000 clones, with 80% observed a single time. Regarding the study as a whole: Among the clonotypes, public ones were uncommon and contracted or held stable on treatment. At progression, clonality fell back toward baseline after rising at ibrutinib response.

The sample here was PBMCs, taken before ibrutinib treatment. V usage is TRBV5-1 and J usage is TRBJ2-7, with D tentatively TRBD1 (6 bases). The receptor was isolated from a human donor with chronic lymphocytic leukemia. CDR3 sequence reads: CASGRQDNSYEQYF. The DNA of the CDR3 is TGCGCCAGCGGAAGACAGGATAACTCCTACGAGCAGTACTTC.